This TCR beta chain emerged from a study of blood T cell repertoires in COVID-19. Looking at the study overall: Researchers got acute and convalescent COVID-19 samples from the United States, Italy and Spain. PBMCs, B-cell-depleted T cells, or T cells were the source of the cDNA or gDNA that made up the material.

A few counts support this clone. The method was immunoSEQ multiplex PCR; TCRdb's version includes in-frame clones alone and lacks a portion of them. Here the sample spans about 200,000 clones, 80% being singletons. The CDR3 contains 16 residues. Losses at the gene ends were 2 bases for V and 4 bases for J; bases not matched to a gene: 10. In germline, CDR1 is MNHEY, CDR2 SVGEGT. This chain connects TRBV6-2 or TRBV6-3 to TRBJ1-2; TRBD1 matches at 7 bases. The specimen sequenced was peripheral blood. The receptor's source is a man aged 55 to 69 with acute or convalescent COVID-19. The CDR3 region is CASSYPGEGAVYGYTF. For the CDR3, the DNA is TGTGCCAGCAGTTACCCCGGCGAGGGGGCAGTCTATGGCTACACCTTC.